One and the same sample provided the 9 T cell receptor beta chains below, sequenced in a study of metastatic and nonmetastatic thyroid tumors. All patients were untreated before thyroid surgery. Using MiXCR, TCRdb re-called clones from the PCR reads. The repertoire holds some 93,000 clones, 9.5% to 15% seen once, with about 11% in the top ten. Source material: blood. These receptors all stem from a female donor with papillary thyroid cancer or a benign thyroid nodule (not recorded which). Some clones in this sample may be carry-over from other donors' samples.

A remark on this clone: A much more abundant neighbour one base away suggests this may be a read error. The chain couples TRBV5-1 to TRBJ2-5; 8 bases map to TRBD1. The germline V gene has CDR1 SGHRS and CDR2 YFSETQ. There are 15 residues in the CDR3. V gave up 3 bases and J gave up 3 bases; unmatched junction bases: 7. DNA for the CDR3: TGCGCCAGCAGCTCCTCCGTGACAGGGGAAGAGACCCAGTACTTC. This gives the protein CASSSSVTGEETQYF.

This clone has only a few counts. The chain joins TRBV2 to TRBJ2-7; tentatively, D is TRBD2 (6 bases). V lost 4 bases and J lost 3, with 13 bases in between. Germline values: CDR1 SNHLY, CDR2 FYNNEI. The CDR3 is 14 residues long. DNA for the CDR3: TGTGCCAGCAGTGCCGGGACTCGTCTCTACGAGCAGTACTTC. It is translated as CASSAGTRLYEQYF.

This clone was seen more than once but under ten times. A much larger clone sits a single nucleotide away, making a read error possible. This sequence joins TRBV6-6 and TRBJ1-1; possibly TRBD1 for D (5 bases). Germline V gene data show CDR1 as MNHNY and CDR2 as SVGAGI (reference sequence). The V gene lost 3 bases and the J gene lost 11 bases, with 22 bases spanning the gap. The CDR3 has 15 amino acids. The CDR3 DNA follows: TGTGCCAGCAGTTATGCGGAGGGACTCCCCAAGATGGCTTTCTTT. Its translation is CASSYAEGLPKMAFF.

This clone was counted at least ten times. CDR3 coding DNA: TGTGCCAGCAGCCATCGGTTGGGGGTGGGAGCAGATACGCAGTATTTT. This translates into CASSHRLGVGADTQYF. This rearrangement joins TRBV3-1 to TRBJ2-3; D may be TRBD1 or TRBD2 (5 bases each). Germline V gene lookup returns CDR1 LGHDT and CDR2 YNNKEL (reference sequence). Trimming shortened V by 3 bases and J by 4 bases, and 17 bases separated the two germline ends. The CDR3 spans 16 residues.

This clone was seen many times. This chain links TRBV27 with TRBJ2-1, with 8 bases that match TRBD1. The CDR3 runs to 17 residues. Germline values: CDR1 MNHEY, CDR2 SMNVEV (reference sequence). After removal of 5 bases from V and 8 bases from J, the junction contained 17 bases not matched to a gene. As DNA, the CDR3 is TGTGCCAGCAGTCCCCTAATTTCCGGACAGGGCAGGGATGAGCAGTTCTTC. This translates into CASSPLISGQGRDEQFF.

On this clone itself: This may be a read error, as it is one base from a much larger clone. The chain recombines TRBV6-2 or TRBV6-3 with TRBJ2-5; no clear D gene. The CDR3 contains 13 residues. Germline CDR1 MNHEY, CDR2 SVGEGT. The CDR3 loop is CANSYTHLQTQYF. CDR3 DNA sequence: TGTGCCAACAGTTATACGCATTTGCAGACCCAGTACTTC.

This clone was observed many times. The rearrangement uses TRBV7-9 and TRBJ1-2; D remains unclear. CDR3 size: 14 residues. Germline values: CDR1 SEHNR, CDR2 FQNEAQ (reference sequence). V gave up 2 bases and J gave up 5 bases, with 12 bases separating them. This CDR3 is CASSLREVTYGYTF. CDR3 nucleotide sequence: TGTGCCAGCAGCTTACGAGAAGTGACGTATGGCTACACCTTC.

Concerning this clone itself: With a much larger clone just one base away, this may be a read error. The chain joins TRBV20-1 to TRBJ2-3; D gene uncertain. The CDR3 extends over 14 amino acids. CDR1 DFQATT and CDR2 SNEGSKA come from the germline V gene (reference sequence). CDR3 sequence (DNA): TGCAGTGCCAAGGAAGGCTCCTGGGCAGATGCGCAGTATTTT. Translation: CSAKEGSWADAQYF.

This clone was detected many times. V is TRBV7-2 and J is TRBJ1-2, with 8 bases matching TRBD1. Germline-derived CDR1 and CDR2 are SGHTA and FQGNSA. This CDR3 region has 15 residues. V trimming: 5 bases; J trimming: 6 bases; junction bases outside the gene matches: 11. The CDR3 here is CASSPGAGGRNGYTF. The CDR3 DNA sequence: TGTGCCAGCAGCCCCGGCGCAGGGGGCAGGAATGGCTACACCTTC.